This passage covers 14 T cell receptor beta chains from one sample sequenced in a study of blood T cell repertoires in COVID-19. Repertoires were generated with immunoSEQ multiplex PCR, while TCRdb's copy carries only in-frame clones and drops some. This sample carries roughly 87,000 clones, roughly 82% of them seen once, and the ten largest clones take roughly 8%. Sequences were obtained from peripheral blood. Receptor source: a man between 45 and 60 years old with active COVID-19.

The rearrangement joins TRBV7-2 to TRBJ1-4; D call uncertain. V was shortened by 3 bases and J by 8 bases, with 10 bases between the two germline ends. The CDR3 is made up of 13 amino acids. Germline V gene data show CDR1 as SGHTA and CDR2 as FQGNSA. In nucleotides, the CDR3 is TGTGCCAGCAGCTTTAGCCCAGACGAAAAACTGTTTTTT. Its translation: CASSFSPDEKLFF. The entire variable domain, with the rest obtained from reference TRBV7-2 and TRBJ1-4, is as follows: GAGVSQSPSNKVTEKGKDVELRCDPISGHTALYWYRQSLGQGLEFLIYFQGNSAPDKSGLPSDRFSAERTGGSVSTLTIQRTQQEDSAVYLCASSFSPDEKLFFGSGTQLSVL.

This chain connects TRBV19 to TRBJ2-7, with D perhaps TRBD1 (5 bases). The CDR3 spans 14 residues. V gave up 3 bases and J gave up 5 bases, with 14 bases separating them. Germline V gene data show CDR1 as LNHDA and CDR2 as SQIVND (reference sequence). The CDR3 reads CASSMGLRLHEQYF. CDR3 DNA sequence: TGTGCCAGTAGTATGGGGCTGAGGCTCCACGAGCAGTACTTC.

The rearrangement joins TRBV6-5 to TRBJ1-5; no reliable D call. The CDR3 length is 15 residues. Per the germline V gene, CDR1 is MNHEY and CDR2 is SVGAGI. V lost 5 bases and J lost 3, with 14 bases in between. The CDR3 DNA follows: TGTGCCAGCAGTCTACTGCGGGTCGTCAATCAGCCCCAGCATTTT. As protein: CASSLLRVVNQPQHF.

V usage is TRBV9 and J usage is TRBJ2-7, with TRBD1 as a possible D gene (6 bases). Germline CDR1 is SGDLS and CDR2 is YYNGEE. The CDR3 runs 15 residues. Trimming left V 4 bases short and J 9 bases short, with 23 bases between. The CDR3 nucleotides read TGTGCCAGCAGCTTATCGGACAGTTGGGATAGTGCGCAGTACTTC. Residues: CASSLSDSWDSAQYF.

This rearrangement joins TRBV5-1 to TRBJ1-2; D perhaps matches TRBD1 (5 bases). Germline V gene data show CDR1 as SGHRS and CDR2 as YFSETQ. The CDR3 has 15 amino acids. Trimming removed 0 bases from V and 1 base from J, with 10 bases in between. DNA for the CDR3: TGCGCCAGCAGCTTGGACGGGGGGGTTAACTATGGCTACACCTTC. Its protein is CASSLDGGVNYGYTF.

V gene TRBV4-3 combines with J gene TRBJ2-1; tentatively, D is TRBD2 (5 bases). Trimming left V 3 bases short and J 8 bases short, with 14 bases between. CDR3 length equals 14 residues. Germline CDR1 and CDR2: LGHNA and YSLEER. CDR3 sequence reads: CASSHRGPSHEQFF. CDR3 nucleotides: TGCGCCAGCAGCCATCGAGGGCCTAGCCATGAGCAGTTCTTC.

This chain connects TRBV18 to TRBJ1-2; 7 bases align to TRBD1. The ends lost 3 bases at V and 4 bases at J; junction bases unmatched: 8. CDR1 and CDR2 (germline): KGHSH, LQKENI. The CDR3 is 15 residues long. CDR3 amino acids: CASSPSAGGLYGYTF. The CDR3 DNA sequence: TGTGCCAGCTCACCCTCGGCAGGGGGGCTCTATGGCTACACCTTC.

The V call is TRBV4-1, the J call TRBJ1-2; D gene uncertain. Trimming cost V 1 base and J 3 bases, with 15 bases left between them. The germline V gene has CDR1 MGHRA and CDR2 YSYEKL. CDR3 length equals 16 residues. The CDR3 DNA sequence: TGCGCCAGCAGCCAAGGACCGGGGTGGGAGGACTATGGCTACACCTTC. It specifies CASSQGPGWEDYGYTF.

The genes are TRBV30 and TRBJ1-4; 7 bases align to TRBD1. Germline-derived CDR1 and CDR2 are GTSNPN and SVGIG (reference sequence). With V trimmed by 1 base and J by 5 bases, 7 bases remained unmatched. The CDR3 runs 15 residues. CDR3 residues: CAWSAGDRENEKLFF. CDR3 nucleotides: TGTGCCTGGAGTGCTGGAGACAGGGAGAATGAAAAACTGTTTTTT.

The count of this clone is one. The chain has TRBV3-1 (or the pseudogene TRBV3-2) and TRBJ1-4, with D possibly matching TRBD1 (6 bases). Germline V CDR1 and CDR2: LGHDT, YNNKEL (reference sequence). V gave up 4 bases and J gave up 8 bases, with 11 bases separating them. The CDR3 sequence is 13 residues long. The chain's CDR3 is CASSPTGREKLFF. DNA of the CDR3: TGTGCCAGCAGCCCGACAGGTCGCGAAAAACTGTTTTTT.

The chain links TRBV5-1 to TRBJ1-2; 11 bases fit TRBD1. With V trimmed by 4 bases and J by 8 bases, 13 bases remained unmatched. The CDR3 covers 16 residues. Looked up from germline, CDR1 is SGHRS and CDR2 is YFSETQ. CDR3 bases: TGCGCCAGCAGCGACGGGACAGGGGGAGTGCAGATGGGCTACACCTTC. Amino acids: CASSDGTGGVQMGYTF.

A single count supports this clone. This rearrangement joins TRBV10-3 to TRBJ1-3, with 9 bases that match TRBD1. The CDR3 runs 17 residues. V was pared by 9 bases and J by 2 bases, with 14 bases of the junction left unmatched. Looked up from germline, CDR1 is ENHRY and CDR2 is SYGVKD. The CDR3 nucleotides are TGTGCCATAAGCCCGGGACAGGGAGAGATGGCTGGAAACACCATATATTTT. It codes for CAISPGQGEMAGNTIYF.

The chain employs TRBV6-1 and TRBJ1-2; the D is unclear. The germline V and J ends were trimmed by 1 base and 0 bases, with 3 bases remaining between them. Germline CDR1 and CDR2: MNHNS and SASEGT. This CDR3 has 13 amino acids. CDR3 loop: CASSEVSNYGYTF. CDR3 coding DNA: TGTGCCAGCAGTGAAGTATCTAACTATGGCTACACCTTC.

The genes are TRBV4-1 and TRBJ1-6, with TRBD1 matching over 7 bases. CDR1 and CDR2 (germline): MGHRA, YSYEKL. CDR3 length: 15 residues. Trimming cost V 2 bases and J 7 bases; bases outside gene matches: 5. CDR3 in DNA: TGCGCCAGCAGCCAATCAGACAGGGACAATTCACCCCTCCACTTT. This encodes CASSQSDRDNSPLHF.